Shown below are 2 T cell receptor beta chains from a single sample sequenced in a study of PD-L1 blockade in urothelial cancer. Profiled with immunoSEQ multiplex PCR; TCRdb holds only in-frame clones, not every one. The sample has roughly 38,000 clones; 65% to 90% are singletons. Noted time point: pretreatment peripheral blood. The source material was PBMCs, sampled around atezolizumab (anti-PD-L1) treatment. Source of these receptors: a man between 60 and 75 years old with urothelial cancer.

This clone occurred a few times. V and J are TRBV27 and TRBJ1-2; TRBD1 agrees at 9 bases. Unmatched junction bases numbered 7, after V lost 3 bases and J lost 8 bases. The CDR3 runs 14 residues. Germline V gene lookup returns CDR1 MNHEY and CDR2 SMNVEV (reference sequence). The CDR3 sequence: CASSFRTGGRGYTF. CDR3 sequence (DNA): TGTGCCAGCAGTTTCCGTACAGGGGGCCGGGGCTACACCTTC.

This chain links TRBV9 with TRBJ2-5; 7 bases line up with TRBD2. Germline V gives CDR1 SGDLS, CDR2 YYNGEE. The CDR3 is 13 residues long. V lost 4 bases, J lost 5 bases, and 5 bases stayed unmatched. This CDR3 reads CASSPVGGETQYF. CDR3 nucleotides: TGTGCCAGCAGCCCAGTGGGAGGGGAGACCCAGTACTTC.